The entry below describes one T cell receptor (beta chain). The antigen is unknown. The study ran its PCR with 60 Vbeta and 13 Jbeta primers. Data came from immunoSEQ multiplex PCR; TCRdb stores just in-frame clones and leaves some out. In the table there are about 140,000 clones, roughly 80% of which are singletons. With V trimmed by 4 bases and J by 2 bases, 11 bases remained unmatched. The CDR3 has 16 residues. Germline-derived CDR1 and CDR2 are SGHTA and FQGNSA. This record belongs to a study of cytomegalovirus exposure and HLA in healthy donors. Study as a whole: Of all 400 or so donors who were genotyped, around 79% belonged to the Caucasian-associated ancestry cluster. General observations from the study: Most of the TCR beta V segments (in an earlier analysis) were productive either about 87% or about 30% of the time. It emerged from a later analysis that several of the most significant clusters appeared to be linked to common viral pathogens.

The sample taken for sequencing was PBMCs. The chain combines TRBV7-2 with TRBJ2-7, with TRBD2 identical over 7 bases. The TCR comes from a middle-aged man in good health and CMV-seronegative. The chain's CDR3 is CASSSSGGVKTYEQYF. The DNA for the CDR3 is TGTGCCAGCAGCTCCTCGGGAGGAGTGAAGACCTACGAGCAGTACTTC. The complete variable domain, with remaining parts taken from reference TRBV7-2 and TRBJ2-7, reads GAGVSQSPSNKVTEKGKDVELRCDPISGHTALYWYRQSLGQGLEFLIYFQGNSAPDKSGLPSDRFSAERTGGSVSTLTIQRTQQEDSAVYLCASSSSGGVKTYEQYFGPGTRLTVT.